Presented here are 18 T cell receptor beta chains from one specimen sequenced in a study of T cell changes during pregnancy in multiple sclerosis. Sequencing used immunoSEQ multiplex PCR; TCRdb keeps in-frame clones, though not all of them. The sample lists tens of thousands of clones, approximately 92% occurring once. The starting material was peripheral blood, obtained in the first trimester of pregnancy. These receptors were collected from a female donor with multiple sclerosis, enrolled in a pregnancy study.

V is TRBV28 and J is TRBJ2-7; D perhaps matches TRBD2 (5 bases). The CDR3 is made up of 18 amino acids. Germline CDR1 is MDHEN and CDR2 is SYDVKM. The germline V and J ends were trimmed by 5 bases and 5 bases, with 28 bases remaining between them. CDR3 sequence (DNA): TGTGCCAGCAGTCTGGGTTGGACTTCGAAACTAAACCGGGACGAGCAGTACTTC. The encoded protein is CASSLGWTSKLNRDEQYF.

The V and J genes are TRBV4-2 and TRBJ1-3; TRBD1 matches at 7 bases. This CDR3 has 16 amino acids. J was trimmed by 0 bases and V by 5 bases; bases with no gene match: 7. The germline CDR1 and CDR2 sequences are LGHNA and YNFKEQ. Here the CDR3 reads CASSSWTGSSGNTIYF. CDR3 bases: TGTGCCAGCAGCTCATGGACAGGCAGCTCTGGAAACACCATATATTTT.

The J gene is TRBJ2-7, the V gene TRBV11-1; D is possibly TRBD2 (6 bases). The CDR3 totals 13 residues. The V end was cut by 4 bases, the J end by 2 bases, with 9 bases between. Germline CDR1 SGHAT, CDR2 FQDESV (reference sequence). CDR3 loop: CASSSGLPYEQYF. CDR3 bases: TGTGCCAGCAGCTCGGGACTCCCCTACGAGCAGTACTTC.

The rearrangement uses TRBV6-6 and TRBJ2-1; 12 bases match TRBD2. V dropped 5 bases and J dropped 5; count of bases not matched to a gene: 4. CDR3 length: 15 amino acids. Germline-derived CDR1 and CDR2 are MNHNY and SVGAGI (reference sequence). CDR3 residues: CASSLAGGADNEQFF. As DNA, the CDR3 is TGTGCCAGCAGTCTAGCGGGAGGGGCCGACAATGAGCAGTTCTTC.

Note on this clone: The sample holds other DNA sequences that translate to the same CDR3. This chain joins TRBV5-1 and TRBJ2-7; TRBD1 matches 7 bases. The CDR3 spans 15 residues. V gave up 0 bases and J gave up 0 bases; unmatched junction bases: 3. Germline lookup yields CDR1 SGHRS and CDR2 YFSETQ. The CDR3 loop reads CASSLDSGGSYEQYF. The CDR3 nucleotides read TGCGCCAGCAGCTTGGATTCAGGGGGCTCCTACGAGCAGTACTTC.

Concerning this clone itself: Germline and junction disagree at one end, which may indicate a read error. The chain uses TRBV7-2 and TRBJ2-4, with D tentatively TRBD1 (5 bases). CDR1 SGHTA and CDR2 FQGNSA come from the germline V gene. The length of the CDR3 is 12 residues. Here the CDR3 DNA reads TGTGCCAGCAGCTTAGGAGGCAGACAGTTGAACTTC. It translates to CASSLGGRQLNF.

In this sample, this clone turned up a few times. The chain couples TRBV7-9 to TRBJ2-2; D is ambiguous. CDR3 length equals 15 residues. Per germline, CDR1 SEHNR and CDR2 FQNEAQ (reference sequence). V dropped 5 bases and J dropped 4 bases, with 14 bases sitting between them. This chain's CDR3 is CASSLGTVSTGELFF. CDR3 DNA: TGTGCCAGCAGCCTAGGAACAGTTAGCACCGGGGAGCTGTTTTTT.

This clone appeared a few times. This chain joins TRBV7-9 and TRBJ1-1; D gene ambiguous. Trimming stripped 5 bases from V and 2 bases from J, with 9 bases between. CDR3 length equals 13 residues. Germline V gene sequence: CDR1 SEHNR, CDR2 FQNEAQ (reference sequence). The CDR3 here is CASSTSGNTEAFF. The CDR3 region has the DNA TGTGCCAGCAGCACTAGCGGCAACACTGAAGCTTTCTTT.

In this sample, this clone turned up once. The chain combines TRBV7-2 with TRBJ2-3; 9 nucleotides agree with TRBD2. The CDR3 spans 18 residues. In germline, CDR1 is SGHTA, CDR2 FQGNSA. V shed 1 base, J shed 4 bases, and the junction held 12 bases outside the gene matches. The CDR3 bases are TGTGCCAGCAGCTTAGGGTTGAGGCGGGGGGGCCCTTCAGATACGCAGTATTTT. It yields the protein CASSLGLRRGGPSDTQYF.

The rearrangement links TRBV6-5 to TRBJ1-1, with D perhaps matching TRBD1 (6 bases). The V gene lost 8 bases and the J gene lost 1 base, with 11 bases spanning the gap. Germline values: CDR1 MNHEY, CDR2 SVGAGI. The CDR3 is 13 residues long. This CDR3 is CASSLGGNTEAFF. CDR3 nucleotides: TGTGCCAGCTCACTAGGGGGGAACACTGAAGCTTTCTTT.

The V and J genes are TRBV9 and TRBJ2-3; 7 nucleotides line up with TRBD1. The CDR3 loop spans 17 amino acids. The germline gives CDR1 SGDLS, CDR2 YYNGEE. With V trimmed by 0 bases and J by 0 bases, 7 bases remained unmatched. The CDR3 region has the DNA TGTGCCAGCAGCGTAGAGGGCACAGGGGACAGCACAGATACGCAGTATTTT. Residues: CASSVEGTGDSTDTQYF. The full variable domain, with the rest looked up from reference TRBV9 and TRBJ2-3, is DSGVTQTPKHLITATGQRVTLRCSPRSGDLSVYWYQQSLDQGLQFLIQYYNGEERAKGNILERFSAQQFPDLHSELNLSSLELGDSALYFCASSVEGTGDSTDTQYFGPGTRLTVL.

This clone showed up just once. V and J are TRBV25-1 and TRBJ2-1; D not resolved. This CDR3 spans 12 amino acids. The germline gives CDR1 MGHDK, CDR2 SYGVNS. Trimming removed 0 bases from V and 7 bases from J, with 4 bases in between. The CDR3 is CASSEYPNEQFF. CDR3 DNA sequence: TGTGCCAGCAGTGAATACCCGAATGAGCAGTTCTTC.

V gene TRBV25-1 combines with J gene TRBJ2-1, with 9 positions matching TRBD2. Germline trimming cut 6 bases from V and 0 bases from J; bases unmatched to any gene: 6. The CDR3 contains 16 residues. Per the germline V gene, CDR1 is MGHDK and CDR2 is SYGVNS. Here the CDR3 DNA reads TGTGCCAGCAGGGATGCACTAGCGGGCTCCTACAATGAGCAGTTCTTC. It is translated as CASRDALAGSYNEQFF.

This CDR3 reads CASSHERGGRGADQPQHF. CDR3 coding DNA: TGCGCCAGCAGCCACGAAAGGGGGGGACGAGGGGCGGATCAGCCCCAGCATTTT. V gene TRBV4-1 combines with J gene TRBJ1-5; maybe TRBD1 (6 bases). Germline V gives CDR1 MGHRA, CDR2 YSYEKL. The CDR3 totals 18 residues. Trimming cost V 3 bases and J 5 bases, with 23 bases left between them.

The chain has TRBV4-3 and TRBJ1-2, with 7 bases fitting TRBD1. The CDR3 length is 14 residues. Germline loops: CDR1 LGHNA, CDR2 YSLEER. Trimming took 3 bases from V and 7 from J; bases not matched to a gene: 8. Here the CDR3 DNA reads TGCGCCAGCAGCCACTTGAACAGGGGCCGTGGCTACACCTTC. It encodes CASSHLNRGRGYTF.

This chain links TRBV5-1 with TRBJ2-7, with D maybe TRBD1 (6 bases). Germline V gene sequence: CDR1 SGHRS, CDR2 YFSETQ. Deletions cut 2 bases from V and 4 bases from J, with 13 bases between. This CDR3 region has 14 residues. The CDR3 loop reads CASSFFGTQYEQYF. Here the CDR3 DNA reads TGCGCCAGCAGCTTTTTTGGGACACAATACGAGCAGTACTTC.

The chain uses TRBV4-2 and TRBJ1-2; possibly TRBD1 for D (5 bases). The ends were cut back, 2 bases at V and 8 bases at J, with 12 bases in the middle. Looked up from germline, CDR1 is LGHNA and CDR2 is YNFKEQ. The CDR3 consists of 13 residues. CDR3 loop: CASSQSRDGGYTF. CDR3 DNA sequence: TGTGCCAGCAGCCAAAGCAGGGATGGAGGCTACACCTTC.

The V call is TRBV7-8, the J call TRBJ1-1, with D unclear. This CDR3 has 15 residues. The germline V gene has CDR1 SGHVS and CDR2 FQNEAQ. Trimming removed 5 bases from V and 4 bases from J, with 17 bases in between. The CDR3 nucleotides read TGTGCCAGCAGCCCGCGGGTCGGACTCCCCACTGAAGCTTTCTTT. It is translated as CASSPRVGLPTEAFF.